Detailed here is one TCR beta chain. The junction had 8 bases not matched to a gene; V was cut back by 3 bases and J by 8 bases. CDR1 is SGHRS and CDR2 is YFSETQ in the germline V gene. This CDR3 region has 16 residues. This entry is derived from a study of blood T cell repertoires in COVID-19. Sequencing was performed with immunoSEQ multiplex PCR; in TCRdb, only in-frame clones are kept and a portion is missing. In the table there are about 180,000 clones, 80% to 90% of which are singletons. The specimen was peripheral blood. The sequence was obtained from a woman in her forties or fifties with acute or convalescent COVID-19. The rearrangement joins TRBV5-1 to TRBJ2-1; 13 bases are shared with TRBD2. Here the CDR3 reads CASSWTSGGTRDEQFF. CDR3 nucleotides: TGCGCCAGCAGCTGGACTAGCGGGGGCACCCGGGATGAGCAGTTCTTC.